The rows below give T cell receptor beta chains drawn from one sample of a study of cytomegalovirus exposure and HLA in healthy donors. Profiled with immunoSEQ multiplex PCR; TCRdb holds only in-frame clones, not every one. The sample contains more than 110,000 clones, 65% to 85% of which appear only once. The sequenced sample consisted of PBMCs. The receptors were gathered from a male donor in good health and CMV-seronegative. Each CDR3 is given with its conserved first and last residue. D genes are given only for firm matches. Part of the rows lack a size; the others show once, few, many or a class for expanded clones.

V gene: TRBV15; clone size: .; D gene: .; J gene: TRBJ2-7; CDR3 protein: CATSRDLELGGEQYF; CDR3 DNA: TGTGCCACCAGCAGAGATCTGGAACTAGGGGGCGAGCAGTACTTC
V gene: TRBV14; clone size: .; D gene: .; J gene: TRBJ1-1; CDR3 protein: CASSVQALGNTEAFF; CDR3 DNA: TGTGCCAGCAGCGTCCAGGCTTTGGGGAACACTGAAGCTTTCTTT
V gene: TRBV6-6; clone size: .; D gene: .; J gene: TRBJ2-7; CDR3 protein: CASSTRSRTYEQYF; CDR3 DNA: TGTGCCAGCAGTACCCGGAGCCGCACCTACGAGCAGTACTTC
V gene: TRBV11-2; clone size: .; D gene: .; J gene: TRBJ2-1; CDR3 protein: CASSLIGVSYNEQFF; CDR3 DNA: TGTGCCAGCAGCTTGATCGGGGTTTCCTACAATGAGCAGTTCTTC
V gene: TRBV4-2; clone size: .; D gene: TRBD1; J gene: TRBJ1-5; CDR3 protein: CASSPTGGRGQPQHF; CDR3 DNA: TGTGCCAGCAGCCCCACAGGGGGAAGAGGTCAGCCCCAGCATTTT
V gene: TRBV14; clone size: .; D gene: TRBD1; J gene: TRBJ1-6; CDR3 protein: CASSQGGGGNNSPLHF; CDR3 DNA: TGTGCCAGCAGCCAAGGTGGAGGGGGCAATAATTCACCCCTCCACTTT
V gene: TRBV7-3; clone size: .; D gene: .; J gene: TRBJ2-3; CDR3 protein: CASSPEGGLNTDTQYF; CDR3 DNA: TGTGCCAGCAGCCCCGAGGGTGGGTTGAACACAGATACGCAGTATTTT
V gene: TRBV28; clone size: .; D gene: .; J gene: TRBJ2-7; CDR3 protein: CASSLGGYEQYF; CDR3 DNA: TGTGCCAGCAGTTTAGGCGGGTACGAGCAGTACTTC
V gene: TRBV19; clone size: .; D gene: TRBD1; J gene: TRBJ1-2; CDR3 protein: CASSIGQGAGGYTF; CDR3 DNA: TGTGCCAGTAGTATCGGGCAGGGGGCAGGTGGCTACACCTTC
V gene: TRBV6-5; clone size: .; D gene: .; J gene: TRBJ2-5; CDR3 protein: CASSYGGETQYF; CDR3 DNA: TGTGCCAGCAGTTACGGCGGGGAGACCCAGTACTTC
V gene: TRBV4-3; clone size: .; D gene: TRBD1; J gene: TRBJ1-2; CDR3 protein: CASSPMDRGGYTF; CDR3 DNA: TGCGCCAGCAGCCCAATGGACAGGGGTGGCTACACCTTC
V gene: TRBV19; clone size: .; D gene: .; J gene: TRBJ1-5; CDR3 protein: CASSSIGREPQHF; CDR3 DNA: TGTGCCAGTAGTAGTATAGGGAGGGAGCCCCAGCATTTT
V gene: TRBV7-2; clone size: .; D gene: .; J gene: TRBJ2-2; CDR3 protein: CASSRGGIYATGELFF; CDR3 DNA: TGTGCCAGCAGTCGAGGCGGGATATATGCGACCGGGGAGCTGTTTTTT
V gene: TRBV7-9; clone size: .; D gene: .; J gene: TRBJ1-5; CDR3 protein: CASSTQTGNQPQHF; CDR3 DNA: TGTGCCAGCAGCACTCAGACTGGGAATCAGCCCCAGCATTTT
V gene: TRBV2; clone size: .; D gene: TRBD2; J gene: TRBJ2-3; CDR3 protein: CASSAAGVGTDTQYF; CDR3 DNA: TGTGCCAGCAGCGCAGCGGGAGTTGGCACAGATACGCAGTATTTT
V gene: TRBV7-9; clone size: .; D gene: .; J gene: TRBJ2-7; CDR3 protein: CSSSLRMGRQDEQYF; CDR3 DNA: TGTTCCAGCAGCTTAAGGATGGGGAGGCAGGACGAGCAGTACTTC
V gene: TRBV7-9; clone size: .; D gene: TRBD1; J gene: TRBJ1-6; CDR3 protein: CASSFPGGDSPLHF; CDR3 DNA: TGTGCCAGCAGCTTCCCAGGGGGAGATTCACCCCTCCACTTT
V gene: TRBV18; clone size: .; D gene: TRBD1; J gene: TRBJ1-6; CDR3 protein: CASSSTGVSPLHF; CDR3 DNA: TGTGCCAGCTCATCGACAGGGGTTTCACCCCTCCACTTT
V gene: TRBV5-6; clone size: few; D gene: TRBD1; J gene: TRBJ1-2; CDR3 protein: CASSFPTGGEYGYTF; CDR3 DNA: TGTGCCAGCAGCTTTCCGACAGGGGGCGAGTATGGCTACACCTTC
V gene: TRBV6-5; clone size: once; D gene: .; J gene: TRBJ1-1; CDR3 protein: CASSPLTVNTEAFF; CDR3 DNA: TGTGCCAGCAGTCCCCTGACTGTGAACACTGAAGCTTTCTTT
V gene: TRBV5-8; clone size: .; D gene: TRBD1; J gene: TRBJ1-4; CDR3 protein: CASSRSTGADEKLFF; CDR3 DNA: TGTGCCAGCAGCCGCTCGACAGGGGCGGATGAAAAACTGTTTTTT
V gene: TRBV4-2; clone size: .; D gene: .; J gene: TRBJ1-1; CDR3 protein: CAGSQDAGRTEAFF; CDR3 DNA: TGTGCCGGCAGCCAAGACGCAGGGCGCACTGAAGCTTTCTTT
V gene: TRBV18; clone size: .; D gene: .; J gene: TRBJ1-1; CDR3 protein: CASSPVRGGDTEAFF; CDR3 DNA: TGTGCCAGCTCACCCGTCAGAGGGGGGGACACTGAAGCTTTCTTT
V gene: TRBV6-1; clone size: .; D gene: TRBD1; J gene: TRBJ2-2; CDR3 protein: CASSTRDRGGGELFF; CDR3 DNA: TGTGCCAGCAGTACCCGGGACAGGGGGGGCGGGGAGCTGTTTTTT
V gene: TRBV5-1; clone size: .; D gene: .; J gene: TRBJ1-6; CDR3 protein: CASSRESSYNSPLHF; CDR3 DNA: TGCGCCAGCAGCCGGGAGAGCTCCTATAATTCACCCCTCCACTTT
V gene: TRBV6-1; clone size: .; D gene: TRBD2; J gene: TRBJ2-2; CDR3 protein: CASRSGGANTGELFF; CDR3 DNA: TGTGCCAGCAGATCTGGGGGGGCGAACACCGGGGAGCTGTTTTTT
V gene: TRBV5-4; clone size: .; D gene: .; J gene: TRBJ2-7; CDR3 protein: CASSLASRYEQYF; CDR3 DNA: TGTGCCAGCAGCTTGGCTAGTCGGTACGAGCAGTACTTC
V gene: TRBV7-3; clone size: .; D gene: TRBD1; J gene: TRBJ1-6; CDR3 protein: CASSRDRGNSPLHF; CDR3 DNA: TGTGCCAGCAGCCGGGACAGGGGGAATTCACCCCTCCACTTT
V gene: TRBV5-1; clone size: .; D gene: .; J gene: TRBJ2-7; CDR3 protein: CASSSRDNPYPEYF; CDR3 DNA: TGCGCCAGCAGCTCCCGGGACAACCCCTACCCAGAATACTTC
V gene: TRBV5-4; clone size: .; D gene: TRBD2; J gene: TRBJ2-2; CDR3 protein: CASSLVAGGAGELFF; CDR3 DNA: TGTGCCAGCAGCTTGGTAGCGGGAGGGGCCGGGGAGCTGTTTTTT
V gene: TRBV4-3; clone size: .; D gene: TRBD2; J gene: TRBJ2-7; CDR3 protein: CASSQDPSGGPYEQYF; CDR3 DNA: TGCGCCAGCAGCCAAGATCCTAGCGGGGGCCCCTACGAGCAGTACTTC
V gene: TRBV5-1; clone size: .; D gene: .; J gene: TRBJ1-1; CDR3 protein: CASSASGATEAFF; CDR3 DNA: TGCGCCAGCAGCGCATCAGGGGCCACTGAAGCTTTCTTT
V gene: TRBV6-4; clone size: few; D gene: .; J gene: TRBJ2-2; CDR3 protein: CASSELPGRGGELFF; CDR3 DNA: TGTGCCAGCAGTGAGCTTCCAGGACGGGGCGGGGAGCTGTTTTTT
V gene: TRBV7-8; clone size: .; D gene: .; J gene: TRBJ2-2; CDR3 protein: CASSLAVQGNTGELFF; CDR3 DNA: TGTGCCAGCAGCTTAGCGGTACAGGGGAACACCGGGGAGCTGTTTTTT
V gene: TRBV6-5; clone size: .; D gene: .; J gene: TRBJ1-5; CDR3 protein: CASSYSRLLNQPQHF; CDR3 DNA: TGTGCCAGCAGTTACAGCAGACTACTCAATCAGCCCCAGCATTTT
V gene: TRBV5-1; clone size: .; D gene: .; J gene: TRBJ2-3; CDR3 protein: CASSLQVTDTQYF; CDR3 DNA: TGCGCCAGCAGCTTACAAGTCACAGATACGCAGTATTTT
V gene: TRBV5-1; clone size: .; D gene: .; J gene: TRBJ2-7; CDR3 protein: CASSTDSPRFEQYF; CDR3 DNA: TGCGCCAGCAGCACGGACAGTCCGAGGTTTGAGCAGTACTTC
V gene: TRBV19; clone size: .; D gene: .; J gene: TRBJ1-1; CDR3 protein: CASSIGFGGRNTEAFF; CDR3 DNA: TGTGCCAGTAGTATCGGGTTCGGAGGGCGGAACACTGAAGCTTTCTTT
V gene: TRBV11-1; clone size: few; D gene: .; J gene: TRBJ2-3; CDR3 protein: CASSPKGDTQYF; CDR3 DNA: TGTGCCAGCAGCCCCAAGGGGGATACGCAGTATTTT
V gene: TRBV5-4; clone size: .; D gene: TRBD2; J gene: TRBJ2-7; CDR3 protein: CASSLAGAGAFSEQYF; CDR3 DNA: TGTGCCAGCAGCTTGGCTGGAGCGGGAGCTTTTTCCGAGCAGTACTTC
V gene: TRBV7-2; clone size: few; D gene: .; J gene: TRBJ1-3; CDR3 protein: CASSPRLARLSGNTIYF; CDR3 DNA: TGTGCCAGCAGCCCGCGGTTGGCCAGACTCTCTGGAAACACCATATATTTT
V gene: TRBV7-2; clone size: .; D gene: TRBD1; J gene: TRBJ2-4; CDR3 protein: CASSPRQGEGIQYF; CDR3 DNA: TGTGCCAGCAGCCCCCGACAGGGTGAGGGCATTCAGTACTTC
V gene: TRBV29-1; clone size: .; D gene: .; J gene: TRBJ2-1; CDR3 protein: CSVGVGLLSYNEQFF; CDR3 DNA: TGCAGCGTTGGAGTTGGTCTCCTCTCCTACAATGAGCAGTTCTTC